Detailed here is one T cell receptor (beta chain). Its cognate antigen is unknown. The ends were cut back, 5 bases at V and 12 bases at J, with 14 bases in the middle. CDR1 is SGHRS, CDR2 YFSETQ, per germline. The CDR3 totals 11 residues. This sample was taken from a study of T and B cells in COVID-19 patients. Background on the study: COVID-19 patients gave peripheral blood either during active infection or after recovery.

TRB was amplified from approximately 250-480 ng of blood genomic DNA. Multiplex PCR with BIOMED2 TRB-A/B primer pools amplified TRB rearrangements. TCRdb itself ran the multiplex PCR reads through MiXCR, one entry per CDR3 protein. The sample carries around 5,000 distinct CDR3 sequences, roughly 26% recorded once. Study conclusions and caveats: Highly clonal in active COVID-19, TRB repertoires exceeded healthy-donor diversity and richness at recovery. Patients with COVID-19 reportedly showed strongly skewed T cell receptor beta variable and joining gene usage. Symptomatic-phase blood samples from mildly ill patients and early samples from severe cases were scarce.

Material: blood. This clonotype originated in a human donor with active COVID-19. This chain uses TRBV5-1 with TRBJ1-1; possibly TRBD1 for D (6 bases). Written as DNA, the CDR3 is TGCGCCAGCAGACTCCGGGACATAACTTTCTTT. Amino acids: CASRLRDITFF.